The clone carrying this T cell receptor (beta chain) is a singleton in its sample. Its antigen is not identified. The length of the CDR3 is 15 residues. The germline gives CDR1 SEHNR, CDR2 FQNEAQ (reference sequence). After removal of 4 bases from V and 0 bases from J, the junction contained 2 bases not matched to a gene. The data are from a study of cytomegalovirus exposure and HLA in healthy donors. Turning to the study itself: Earlier, 110 million or so unique TCR beta sequences were recovered from about 170 million T cells by an analysis. Notes on the study in general: Per a later analysis, about 17,000 TCR beta sequences showed association with HLA alleles at 0.05 false discovery rate. An assumption of roughly uniform sequencing depth across donors underlay the presence/absence analyses.

With 60 Vbeta and 13 Jbeta primers, the PCR was carried out. Sequencing was performed with immunoSEQ multiplex PCR; in TCRdb, only in-frame clones are kept and a portion is missing. The sample has 85,000 to 120,000 clones, around 76% seen once. Specimen: PBMCs. J is TRBJ1-2 and V is TRBV7-9; 10 bases match TRBD1. The TCR originated in a woman between 45 and 60 years old in good health and CMV-seropositive. CDR3 DNA: TGTGCCAGCAGCTGGGACAGGGGTCCTAACTATGGCTACACCTTC. This codes for CASSWDRGPNYGYTF.